This TCR beta chain originates from a study of breast tumors, draining lymph nodes, adjacent tissues. With regard to this clonotype: Its antigen remains unknown.

Findings and caveats of the study: Tumor TCR diversity was below lymph nodes but above nontumor tissue.

MiXCR, applied by TCRdb to the multiplex PCR reads, yields one record per CDR3 protein. The data hold more than 10,000 distinct CDR3 sequences, with 70% observed a single time. This receptor was obtained from a female donor with breast cancer. Some clones in this sample may be carry-over from other donors' samples. The specimen sequenced was tumor-adjacent breast tissue.

In DNA form, the CDR3 reads TGTGCCAGTAGTCCTCGACCAAAACTTAGCACAGATACGCAGTATTTT. Its translation is CASSPRPKLSTDTQYF. The V gene is TRBV19, the J gene TRBJ2-3; no definite D call. The CDR3 is 16 residues long. Germline V gives CDR1 LNHDA, CDR2 SQIVND (reference sequence). Deletions cut 5 bases from V and 0 bases from J, with 15 bases between.